This TCR beta chain was found in a study of neurological immune-mediated disorders. Study-wide findings and caveats: Clinical and MRI features did not associate with the cluster found in multiple sclerosis patients.

By frequency in the sample, this clonotype is medium-sized. Its target is unknown. One entry per CDR3 protein results from TCRdb running MiXCR on the 5' RACE reads. Among 50,000 to 55,000 distinct CDR3 sequences listed, 3.8% were seen once. CDR1 and CDR2 (germline): MGHDK, SYGVNS. The CDR3 extends over 12 amino acids. Deletions cut 8 bases from V and 5 bases from J, with 13 bases between. The unsorted libraries were generated from a total of 2 million PBMCs, which had been stored in RNAlater at -80 C. Sample: PBMCs. The chain recombines TRBV25-1 with TRBJ2-7; D is undetermined. The sequence was collected from a man aged 60 to 75 with multiple sclerosis. This CDR3 reads CASSAPQHEQYF. The CDR3 region has the DNA TGTGCCAGCTCGGCCCCTCAGCACGAGCAGTACTTC.